A single sample is the source of the 25 T cell receptor beta chains below, sequenced in a study of blood T cell repertoires in COVID-19 (dated by TCRdb to the early 2020s). The method behind the library was the immunoSEQ multiplex PCR assay. TCRdb mirrors the immuneACCESS table, restricted to in-frame sequences. Some clones are absent from its copies; in checked studies, under half trace to an unresolved V gene, and the reason for the others is unknown. Present in this sample are about 220,000 clones, about 83% of which were seen just once. 3% to 4.5% of the sample rests with the top ten. Sample: PBMCs or T cells enriched from blood (not recorded which). The receptors here all came from a woman aged 40 to 55 who had been exposed to COVID-19.

The chain joins TRBV5-6 to TRBJ2-7, with 8 bases that match TRBD2. V was pared by 5 bases and J by 1 base, with 5 bases of the junction left unmatched. The germline V gene has CDR1 SGHDT and CDR2 YYEEEE. There are 14 residues in the CDR3. The CDR3: CASRDGGASYEQYF. Written as DNA, the CDR3 is TGTGCCAGCAGGGACGGGGGGGCTTCCTACGAGCAGTACTTC.

This chain connects TRBV13 to TRBJ2-7; TRBD1 matches 9 bases. This CDR3 spans 16 amino acids. Germline V gene sequence: CDR1 PRHDT, CDR2 FYEKMQ (reference sequence). V was pared by 2 bases and J by 6 bases, with 11 bases of the junction left unmatched. The CDR3: CASSLLLRRQGGEQYF. CDR3 bases: TGTGCCAGCAGCTTACTCTTAAGGAGACAGGGGGGCGAGCAGTACTTC.

The rearrangement links TRBV18 to TRBJ1-6; D remains ambiguous. Germline V gene lookup returns CDR1 KGHSH and CDR2 LQKENI. With 2 bases removed from V and 9 bases from J, the gap between germline ends came to 8 bases. The length of the CDR3 is 13 residues. CDR3 nucleotide sequence: TGTGCCAGCTCACCAGGAGCTGGTTCACCCCTCCACTTT. It encodes CASSPGAGSPLHF.

This clone came up a few times. The genes are TRBV27 and TRBJ2-1; 13 positions agree with TRBD2. The CDR3 contains 17 residues. From germline, CDR1 is MNHEY and CDR2 SMNVEV (reference sequence). The V gene end was trimmed by 6 bases and the J gene end by 1 base; junction bases not matched to a gene: 6. CDR3: CASRTSGGAWSYNEQFF. CDR3 coding DNA: TGTGCCAGCAGAACTAGCGGGGGGGCCTGGTCCTACAATGAGCAGTTCTTC.

The rearrangement links TRBV2 to TRBJ1-5, with 10 bases fitting TRBD1. CDR3 length: 16 amino acids. The V segment lost 4 bases and the J segment 2 bases; nucleotides outside the gene matches: 5. Germline V lookup: CDR1 SNHLY, CDR2 FYNNEI. CDR3 in DNA: TGTGCCAGCAGTGGACAGGGGGCAAGGGGCAATCAGCCCCAGCATTTT. Its translation: CASSGQGARGNQPQHF. Looking up the rest from reference TRBV2 and TRBJ1-5 gives the full variable domain: EPEVTQTPSHQVTQMGQEVILRCVPISNHLYFYWYRQILGQKVEFLVSFYNNEISEKSEIFDDQFSVERPDGSNFTLKIRSTKLEDSAMYFCASSGQGARGNQPQHFGDGTRLSIL.

This clone was found once. The rearrangement joins TRBV5-4 to TRBJ1-2, with 8 bases fitting TRBD1. The CDR3 consists of 13 residues. Germline trimming cut 3 bases from V and 5 bases from J; bases unmatched to any gene: 3. Germline loops: CDR1 SGHNT, CDR2 YYREEE (reference sequence). The chain's CDR3 is CASSYNRGYGYTF. The DNA of the CDR3 is TGTGCCAGCAGCTATAACAGGGGGTATGGCTACACCTTC.

This chain uses TRBV18 with TRBJ2-7; tentative D call: TRBD1 (5 bases). Germline CDR1 is KGHSH and CDR2 is LQKENI. Trimming took off 10 bases at V and 3 bases at J, with 16 bases between the two ends. This CDR3 has 13 residues. The CDR3 DNA is TGTGCCACCCGTTTGGACACCCACTACGAGCAGTACTTC. Translating gives CATRLDTHYEQYF.

This sequence joins TRBV19 and TRBJ1-2, with a weak D call TRBD1 (6 bases). The V and J ends lost 5 bases and 4 bases respectively, with 14 bases between them. Germline lookup yields CDR1 LNHDA and CDR2 SQIVND (reference sequence). This CDR3 has 14 residues. CDR3 residues: CASSQTGTSYGYTF. In DNA form, the CDR3 reads TGTGCCAGTAGTCAAACAGGGACCTCCTATGGCTACACCTTC.

This clone was observed a handful of times. The rearrangement uses TRBV25-1 and TRBJ1-4; D gene unclear. Germline V lookup: CDR1 MGHDK, CDR2 SYGVNS. The CDR3 runs 15 residues. V lost 5 bases and J 10 bases, leaving 20 bases between the germline ends. CDR3 bases: TGTGCCAGCAGTTGGGGAGGGAATGGTGACGGAAAACTGTTTTTT. As protein: CASSWGGNGDGKLFF.

This clone was counted a single time. The gene calls are TRBV10-1 and TRBJ1-3; the match to TRBD1 covers 9 bases. Germline V gene sequence: CDR1 WNHNN, CDR2 SYGVQD (reference sequence). J lost 2 bases, V lost 6 bases, and 8 bases had no gene match. The CDR3 is 16 amino acids. The CDR3 nucleotides read TGCGCCAGCAGGAGAGACAGGGGGTTAGCTGGAAACACCATATATTTT. Encoded protein: CASRRDRGLAGNTIYF.

The table lists this clone with a count of one. The rearrangement joins TRBV5-4 to TRBJ1-1; possibly TRBD1 for D (5 bases). In germline, CDR1 is SGHNT, CDR2 YYREEE (reference sequence). V dropped 4 bases and J dropped 5 bases, with 21 bases sitting between them. This CDR3 is built from 16 residues. As DNA, the CDR3 is TGTGCCAGCAGCCCAAAGGAGGGGCGGGTAAATACTGAAGCTTTCTTT. This translates into CASSPKEGRVNTEAFF. Drawing the rest from reference TRBV5-4 and TRBJ1-1, the complete variable domain is ETGVTQSPTHLIKTRGQQVTLRCSSQSGHNTVSWYQQALGQGPQFIFQYYREEENGRGNFPPRFSGLQFPNYSSELNVNALELDDSALYLCASSPKEGRVNTEAFFGQGTRLTVV.

The rearrangement links TRBV5-1 to TRBJ1-3; D is perhaps TRBD1 (5 bases). CDR1 is SGHRS, CDR2 YFSETQ, per germline. V was cut by 2 bases and J by 8 bases, with 11 bases left in between. The CDR3 has 13 residues. The CDR3 region is CASSFSGADTIYF. CDR3 sequence (DNA): TGCGCCAGCAGCTTTTCTGGGGCAGACACCATATATTTT.

The chain is built from TRBV5-1 and TRBJ2-1, with a tentative D call TRBD1 (6 bases). Deletions cut 7 bases from V and 0 bases from J, with 11 bases between. Looked up from germline, CDR1 is SGHRS and CDR2 is YFSETQ. The CDR3 is 14 amino acids. The CDR3: CASQGYSSYNEQFF. DNA for the CDR3: TGCGCCAGCCAGGGGTACAGCTCCTACAATGAGCAGTTCTTC.

This chain links TRBV19 with TRBJ2-2, with TRBD2 identical over 8 bases. The V gene end was trimmed by 4 bases and the J gene end by 5 bases; junction bases not matched to a gene: 9. The CDR3 consists of 16 residues. The germline V gene encodes CDR1 LNHDA and CDR2 SQIVND (reference sequence). DNA of the CDR3: TGTGCCAGTAGTAGACGGACTAGCTTGGGAACCGGGGAGCTGTTTTTT. Translation gives CASSRRTSLGTGELFF.

This chain uses TRBV5-1 with TRBJ2-5, with 7 bases matching TRBD1. The V and J ends lost 0 bases and 3 bases, in that order; junction bases with no gene match: 8. The length of the CDR3 is 16 residues. The germline V gene has CDR1 SGHRS and CDR2 YFSETQ. The DNA of the CDR3 is TGCGCCAGCAGCTTGGACCGCCAGGGGGTAAAAGAGACCCAGTACTTC. It is translated as CASSLDRQGVKETQYF.

This chain links TRBV4-1 with TRBJ2-4, with 11 bases matching TRBD2. Germline assignment: CDR1 MGHRA and CDR2 YSYEKL. The CDR3 runs 19 residues. V dropped 0 bases and J dropped 0; count of bases not matched to a gene: 7. The DNA of the CDR3 is TGCGCCAGCAGCCAAGATCGGCTAGCGGGGGGACCAGCCAAAAACATTCAGTACTTC. Residues: CASSQDRLAGGPAKNIQYF.

This chain uses TRBV27 with TRBJ2-2, with D hard to call. With 6 bases removed from V and 7 bases from J, the gap between germline ends came to 9 bases. From germline, CDR1 is MNHEY and CDR2 SMNVEV (reference sequence). The CDR3 covers 12 residues. The CDR3 nucleotides read TGTGCCAGCAGCCCCCTTAGCGGGGAGCTGTTTTTT. Its translation is CASSPLSGELFF.

The chain has TRBV18 and TRBJ1-1; 7 nucleotides align to TRBD1. The ends lost 3 bases at V and 4 bases at J; junction bases unmatched: 14. Germline V gene sequence: CDR1 KGHSH, CDR2 LQKENI. CDR3 length: 17 amino acids. The CDR3 sequence: CASSPLETQGGRTEAFF. The CDR3 coding sequence is TGTGCCAGCTCACCCTTAGAAACCCAGGGGGGTCGCACTGAAGCTTTCTTT.

The chain couples TRBV5-8 to TRBJ1-5; D possibly corresponds to TRBD1 (5 bases). This CDR3 contains 16 residues. Trimming shortened V by 3 bases and J by 8 bases, and 21 bases separated the two germline ends. Germline loops: CDR1 SGHTS, CDR2 YDEGEE. CDR3 bases: TGTGCCAGCAGCTGGGGCCACGGTCAACGTAATGAGCCCCAGCATTTT. Protein: CASSWGHGQRNEPQHF.

The chain has TRBV5-1 and TRBJ2-1; 13 positions agree with TRBD2. This CDR3 contains 16 residues. CDR1 SGHRS and CDR2 YFSETQ come from the germline V gene. V dropped 2 bases and J dropped 6; count of bases not matched to a gene: 5. The CDR3 sequence: CASSFRTSGGINEQFF. In nucleotides, the CDR3 is TGCGCCAGCAGCTTCAGGACTAGCGGGGGAATCAATGAGCAGTTCTTC.

The rearrangement links TRBV5-1 to TRBJ2-3, with 13 bases aligning to TRBD2. CDR3 size: 16 residues. The germline V gene has CDR1 SGHRS and CDR2 YFSETQ. Losses at the gene ends were 4 bases for V and 0 bases for J; bases not matched to a gene: 2. CDR3 DNA sequence: TGCGCCAGCAGCAGGGGACTAGCGGGGAGCACAGATACGCAGTATTTT. Translating gives CASSRGLAGSTDTQYF.

The J gene is TRBJ2-7, the V gene TRBV5-5, with a tentative D call TRBD1 (7 bases). CDR3 length: 16 residues. V lost 4 bases and J 5 bases, leaving 22 bases between the germline ends. Looked up from germline, CDR1 is SGHKS and CDR2 is YYEKEE (reference sequence). CDR3 region: CASSRAGQPVLNEQYF. CDR3 DNA: TGTGCCAGCAGCCGCGCGGGACAGCCCGTCTTAAACGAGCAGTACTTC.

V is TRBV10-3 and J is TRBJ2-4; 12 positions agree with TRBD2. Germline V gene lookup returns CDR1 ENHRY and CDR2 SYGVKD. V trimming: 2 bases; J trimming: 13 bases; junction bases outside the gene matches: 6. There are 14 residues in the CDR3. CDR3 loop: CAISEDLAGGPQYF. In nucleotides, the CDR3 is TGTGCCATCAGTGAGGACCTAGCGGGGGGGCCGCAGTACTTC.

J is TRBJ1-1 and V is TRBV19; TRBD1 might be the D (6 bases). From germline, CDR1 is LNHDA and CDR2 SQIVND (reference sequence). V lost 1 base to trimming and J lost 0 bases, with 15 bases between them. This CDR3 comprises 17 residues. The CDR3: CASSIAGTLHMNTEAFF. As DNA, the CDR3 is TGTGCCAGTAGTATAGCAGGGACATTACACATGAACACTGAAGCTTTCTTT.

The V gene is TRBV19, the J gene TRBJ2-4, with a tentative D call TRBD2 (5 bases). The germline V gene encodes CDR1 LNHDA and CDR2 SQIVND (reference sequence). The germline V and J ends were trimmed by 1 base and 9 bases, with 10 bases remaining between them. CDR3 length equals 13 residues. The CDR3 region is CASSIATDSIQYF. DNA of the CDR3: TGTGCCAGTAGTATAGCGACGGACTCCATTCAGTACTTC.